One and the same sample provided the 17 T cell receptor beta chains below, sequenced in a study of blood T cells in healthy people across ages. Alongside a J-beta primer mix, a sample-barcoded 5' primer served in a second PCR lasting about 7 to 12 cycles. Using its own MiXCR run on the 5' RACE reads, TCRdb lists one record per CDR3 protein. The sample yields hundreds of thousands of distinct CDR3 sequences, less than 40% seen once. Sequencing was done on a sample of blood. The receptor set was obtained from a woman older than 75 in good health.

This clonotype was picked up many times. The chain carries TRBV12-3 or TRBV12-4 and TRBJ2-7; D gene unclear. Trimming removed 6 bases at V and 0 bases at J, with 9 bases between. CDR3 size: 13 residues. CDR3: CASSLSSSYEQYF. For the CDR3, the DNA is TGTGCCAGCAGCCTAAGCAGCTCCTACGAGCAGTACTTC.

This clonotype was observed many times. The chain employs TRBV20-1 and TRBJ2-5; a possible D gene is TRBD1 (7 bases). The CDR3 sequence is 15 residues long. The V gene lost 3 bases and the J gene lost 2 bases, with 16 bases spanning the gap. Per the germline V gene, CDR1 is DFQATT and CDR2 is SNEGSKA (reference sequence). The CDR3 is CSASPPTGRQETQYF. Here the CDR3 DNA reads TGCAGTGCTAGCCCTCCGACAGGGAGGCAAGAGACCCAGTACTTC.

Of note for this clonotype: Since a much larger clone is just one base distant, this may be a read error. This CDR3 reads CVSSLQDRATDTQYF. CDR3 coding DNA: TGTGTCAGCAGTTTGCAGGACAGGGCCACAGATACGCAGTATTTT. V usage is TRBV6-5 and J usage is TRBJ2-3; 8 nucleotides match TRBD1. CDR1 is MNHEY and CDR2 is SVGAGI in the germline V gene. This CDR3 comprises 15 residues.

Ten or more counts support this clonotype. V gene TRBV30 combines with J gene TRBJ2-5; possible D gene TRBD2, 5 bases. The CDR3 is made up of 15 amino acids. V was shortened by 3 bases and J by 5 bases, with 19 bases between the two germline ends. From germline, CDR1 is GTSNPN and CDR2 SVGIG (reference sequence). The CDR3 loop is CAWSRPRGGWETQYF. The DNA of the CDR3 is TGTGCCTGGAGCCGGCCCCGAGGAGGTTGGGAGACCCAGTACTTC.

At least ten counts were recorded for this clonotype. This chain links TRBV5-1 with TRBJ2-5; weak D call: TRBD1 (6 bases). The CDR3 loop spans 14 amino acids. Germline V gene data show CDR1 as SGHRS and CDR2 as YFSETQ. V dropped 1 base and J dropped 2 bases, with 9 bases sitting between them. This CDR3 is CASSLMGAQETQYF. The CDR3 coding sequence is TGCGCCAGCAGCTTGATGGGGGCGCAAGAGACCCAGTACTTC.

Notes on this clonotype: Possible read error: a much larger clone is one base away. The gene calls are TRBV4-3 and TRBJ2-5, with unresolved D. The V end was cut by 0 bases, the J end by 11 bases, with 22 bases between. The CDR3 is made up of 16 amino acids. CDR1 is LGHNA and CDR2 is YSLEER in the germline V gene. The CDR3 region is CASSQDIRLPYNEQYF. CDR3 DNA: TGCGCCAGCAGCCAAGATATTCGACTGCCTTACAATGAGCAGTACTTC.

The chain links TRBV10-3 to TRBJ2-3; perhaps TRBD2 as D (5 bases). Germline CDR1 is ENHRY and CDR2 is SYGVKD. The germline V and J ends were trimmed by 6 bases and 1 base, with 11 bases remaining between them. CDR3 length: 14 amino acids. The CDR3 is CAIRSGVGTDTQYF. CDR3 sequence (DNA): TGTGCCATCAGGAGCGGTGTTGGCACAGATACGCAGTATTTT.

This clonotype was seen many times. The DNA of the CDR3 is TGCAGTGCTAGATCGTTACTAGCGGTGAGCACAGATACGCAGTATTTT. Translated: CSARSLLAVSTDTQYF. The chain combines TRBV20-1 with TRBJ2-3, with TRBD2 matching 8 bases. With V trimmed by 2 bases and J by 0 bases, 7 bases remained unmatched. Germline V lookup: CDR1 DFQATT, CDR2 SNEGSKA (reference sequence). This CDR3 comprises 16 residues.

As concerns this clonotype: The junction does not match germline at one end; this may be a read error. The gene calls are TRBV3-1 and TRBJ1-2, with D unclear. Germline loops: CDR1 LGHDT, CDR2 YNNKEL (reference sequence). This CDR3 is 12 amino acids long. CDR3 loop: CVSSQDSGGYTF. The CDR3 nucleotides are TGTGTCAGCAGCCAAGATTCCGGTGGCTACACCTTC.

This clonotype was seen many times. This chain joins TRBV5-1 and TRBJ2-5, with 8 bases that match TRBD2. The CDR3 is made up of 14 amino acids. CDR1 is SGHRS and CDR2 is YFSETQ in the germline V gene. V dropped 3 bases and J dropped 2; count of bases not matched to a gene: 3. CDR3: CASSSGGRQETQYF. DNA of the CDR3: TGCGCCAGCAGCTCGGGGGGGAGGCAAGAGACCCAGTACTTC.

This clonotype has at least ten counts. V gene TRBV24-1 combines with J gene TRBJ2-1, with D tentatively TRBD1 (6 bases). Germline-derived CDR1 and CDR2 are KGHDR and SFDVKD. The CDR3 is 18 residues long. The V end lost 2 bases, the J end lost 5 bases, and 21 bases lay between the germline ends. CDR3 in amino acids: CATSDSLPTGSQDNEQFF. CDR3 DNA: TGTGCCACCAGTGATTCCCTGCCAACAGGGAGCCAGGACAATGAGCAGTTCTTC.

The rearrangement links TRBV7-9 to TRBJ2-7; 9 nucleotides line up with TRBD2. Germline-derived CDR1 and CDR2 are SEHNR and FQNEAQ (reference sequence). The CDR3 runs to 17 residues. Losses at the gene ends were 1 base for V and 7 bases for J; bases not matched to a gene: 14. CDR3 in DNA: TGTGCCAGCAGCTTAGGATCTGGCGGGGGGGGTTACAATGAGCAGTACTTC. Translation gives CASSLGSGGGGYNEQYF.

This clonotype was seen many times. CDR3 protein: CASSYPNHNSYEQYF. The CDR3 DNA is TGTGCCAGCAGTTACCCAAACCATAACTCCTACGAGCAGTACTTC. V usage is TRBV6-5 and J usage is TRBJ2-7, with D unclear. In germline, CDR1 is MNHEY, CDR2 SVGAGI. Trimming pared 2 bases from V and 0 bases from J, leaving 11 bases between. The length of the CDR3 is 15 residues.

The J gene is TRBJ2-1, the V gene TRBV6-5; 8 nucleotides match TRBD2. Germline V CDR1 and CDR2: MNHEY, SVGAGI. V dropped 4 bases and J dropped 6; count of bases not matched to a gene: 5. The CDR3 length is 14 residues. This CDR3 is CASSFGTSPNEQFF. The CDR3 DNA follows: TGTGCCAGCAGTTTCGGGACTAGTCCCAATGAGCAGTTCTTC.

This chain links TRBV7-2 with TRBJ2-5; TRBD1 or TRBD2 may be the D gene (5 bases each). This CDR3 contains 14 residues. V shed 5 bases and J shed 5 bases, with 15 bases lying between them. Germline V CDR1 and CDR2: SGHTA, FQGNSA. The CDR3 sequence: CASSPGTLRETQYF. The CDR3 DNA follows: TGTGCCAGCAGCCCCGGGACGCTCAGGGAGACCCAGTACTTC.

On this clonotype: A read error is possible here, since a much larger clone lies one base away. DNA for the CDR3: TGTGCCAGCAGCGCTAGCGGGGGGCTACACAATGAGCAGTACTTC. It is translated as CASSASGGLHNEQYF. This chain uses TRBV9 with TRBJ2-5; 11 positions agree with TRBD2. Germline trimming cut 3 bases from V and 11 bases from J; bases unmatched to any gene: 12. The V gene's germline CDR1 is SGDLS and CDR2 YYNGEE. The CDR3 is 15 amino acids.

This clonotype has a count of ten or more. At one of its ends the junction is not consistent with the germline gene, which may arise from a read error. V gene TRBV12-3 or TRBV12-4 combines with J gene TRBJ2-6; 8 bases are shared with TRBD2. This CDR3 contains 17 residues. The CDR3 protein is CASTRGGIASGANVRTF. CDR3 DNA: TGTGCCAGCACCCGGGGGGGAATAGCCTCTGGGGCCAACGTCCGGACTTTC.